One T cell receptor beta chain is described in this entry. In the source study's methods: Estimated nucleated cell counts came from reference gene primer amplification. Assay used: immunoSEQ multiplex PCR; TCRdb lists only in-frame clones, some missing. V and J calls and clone size are copied from that table; D and trimming were computed from the DNA. The table shows some 50,000 clones, with 90% occurring only once. This CDR3 spans 13 amino acids. The ends were cut back, 3 bases at V and 4 bases at J, with 9 bases in the middle. The V gene's germline CDR1 is SGHNT and CDR2 YENEEA. This sample stems from a study of blood T cell repertoires in COVID-19. Study-wide context: Sites in the United States, Italy and Spain provided acute and convalescent COVID-19 samples. T cells, B-cell-depleted T cells, or PBMCs provided the cDNA or gDNA that served as material.

Sequencing used peripheral blood. The sequence came from a man between 35 and 55 years old with acute or convalescent COVID-19. The chain carries TRBV11-3 and TRBJ1-2; possibly TRBD1 for D (5 bases). In nucleotides, the CDR3 is TGTGCCAGCAGCTTGCGGGGGTCCTATGGCTACACCTTC. Translation gives CASSLRGSYGYTF.